The 9 T cell receptor beta chains in this list originate from one sample, sequenced in a study of shared clonotypes between healthy human individuals. The protocol was immunoSEQ multiplex PCR, while the TCRdb copy is restricted to in-frame clones and leaves out a portion. The table lists about 2.1 million clones, 80% to 95% of them singletons. Only CD45RO-negative cells positively selected for CCR7 counted as naive CD8 cells, so terminally differentiated effector memory CD45RA+ cells were excluded. Sequencing was done on a sample of naive CD8+ T cells from PBMCs. The receptor set was obtained from a man between 18 and 29 years old in good health. Some clones in this sample may be carry-over from other donors' samples.

The chain has TRBV4-3 and TRBJ2-5, with no clear D. With the DNA end fitting TRBJ2-7 better, the J assignment may be wrong. This CDR3 is built from 15 residues. CDR1 is LGHNA and CDR2 is YSLEER in the germline V gene. The CDR3 DNA follows: TGCGCCAGCTCCGCCGCCCGTCTTCGCTTGGACGAGCAGTACTTC. Translated: CASSAARLRLDEQYF.

The chain carries TRBV19 and TRBJ2-7, with 12 bases matching TRBD2. This CDR3 is built from 15 residues. J was trimmed by 3 bases and V by 3 bases; bases with no gene match: 3. The germline CDR1 and CDR2 sequences are LNHDA and SQIVND (reference sequence). The CDR3 sequence is CASSIWTSGNYEQYF. CDR3 bases: TGTGCCAGTAGTATTTGGACTAGCGGGAACTACGAGCAGTACTTC.

CDR3 residues: CASSFSAMDEQFF. CDR3 nucleotide sequence: TGTGCCAGCAGCTTTTCAGCGATGGATGAGCAGTTCTTC. V and J are TRBV11-2 and TRBJ2-1; D is undetermined. From germline, CDR1 is SGHAT and CDR2 FQNNGV. The CDR3 runs to 13 residues. Trimming removed 3 bases from V and 8 bases from J, with 11 bases in between.

The V gene is TRBV4-1, the J gene TRBJ1-1; D ambiguous. The V and J ends lost 0 bases and 4 bases respectively, with 12 bases between them. The CDR3 is 15 residues long. The germline V gene encodes CDR1 MGHRA and CDR2 YSYEKL. Here the CDR3 DNA reads TGCGCCAGCAGCCAAGACGTGAGGGCGGGCACTGAAGCTTTCTTT. Encoded protein: CASSQDVRAGTEAFF.

The chain employs TRBV27 and TRBJ2-2; TRBD2 might be the D (5 bases). This CDR3 has 14 amino acids. Germline values: CDR1 MNHEY, CDR2 SMNVEV (reference sequence). V was cut by 0 bases and J by 4 bases, with 6 bases left in between. CDR3 DNA: TGTGCCAGCAGTTTATCAGGGAGCACCGGGGAGCTGTTTTTT. It codes for CASSLSGSTGELFF.

The chain recombines TRBV27 with TRBJ2-1, with a possible D match to TRBD2 (5 bases). V was shortened by 7 bases and J by 1 base, with 8 bases between the two germline ends. This CDR3 spans 13 amino acids. CDR1 MNHEY and CDR2 SMNVEV come from the germline V gene (reference sequence). CDR3 sequence reads: CASTRGSYNEQFF. CDR3 nucleotide sequence: TGTGCCAGCACCCGAGGGTCCTACAATGAGCAGTTCTTC.

CDR3 sequence: CASSYSEGGLTEAFF. The CDR3 coding sequence is TGTGCCAGCAGTTACTCGGAAGGGGGCTTAACTGAAGCTTTCTTT. The gene calls are TRBV6-5 and TRBJ1-1; 7 bases agree with TRBD1. Looked up from germline, CDR1 is MNHEY and CDR2 is SVGAGI. CDR3 size: 15 residues. Trimming at V came to 0 bases and at J to 5 bases, leaving 6 bases not matched to a gene.

The gene calls are TRBV4-1 and TRBJ1-1; possibly TRBD1 for D (6 bases). Germline V gene lookup returns CDR1 MGHRA and CDR2 YSYEKL. The length of the CDR3 is 17 residues. Deletions cut 4 bases from V and 4 bases from J, with 22 bases between. The CDR3: CASSPTKGEGVGTEAFF. DNA of the CDR3: TGCGCCAGCAGCCCAACCAAGGGGGAGGGAGTGGGCACTGAAGCTTTCTTT.

V and J are TRBV5-3 and TRBJ1-1; a weak D match, TRBD1 (5 bases). TRBV5-3 has ORF status, its function being uncertain. The CDR3 is 15 residues long. Trimming cost V 0 bases and J 2 bases, with 11 bases left between them. The CDR3: CARSLGGRDNTEAFF. The CDR3 DNA reads TGTGCCAGAAGCTTGGGGGGCCGGGATAACACTGAAGCTTTCTTT.